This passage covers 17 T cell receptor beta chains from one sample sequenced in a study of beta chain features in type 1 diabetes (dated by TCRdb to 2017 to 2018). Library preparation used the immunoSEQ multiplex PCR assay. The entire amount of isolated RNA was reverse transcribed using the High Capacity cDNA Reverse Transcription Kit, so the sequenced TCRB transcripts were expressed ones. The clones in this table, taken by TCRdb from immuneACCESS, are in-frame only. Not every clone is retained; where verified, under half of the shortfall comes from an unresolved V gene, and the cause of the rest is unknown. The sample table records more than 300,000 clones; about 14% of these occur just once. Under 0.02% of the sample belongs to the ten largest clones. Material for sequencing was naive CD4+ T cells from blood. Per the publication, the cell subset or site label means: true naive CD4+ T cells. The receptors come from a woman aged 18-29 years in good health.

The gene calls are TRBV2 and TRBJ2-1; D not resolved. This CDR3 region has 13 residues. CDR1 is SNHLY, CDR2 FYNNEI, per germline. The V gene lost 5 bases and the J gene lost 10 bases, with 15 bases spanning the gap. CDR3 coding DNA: TGTGCCAGCAGTTATCAAAGAGACGGGGAGCAGTTCTTC. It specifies CASSYQRDGEQFF.

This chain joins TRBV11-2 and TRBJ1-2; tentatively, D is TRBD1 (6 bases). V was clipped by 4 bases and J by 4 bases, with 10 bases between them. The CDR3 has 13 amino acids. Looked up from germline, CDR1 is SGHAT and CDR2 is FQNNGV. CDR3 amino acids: CASSSRGAYGYTF. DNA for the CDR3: TGTGCCAGCAGCTCCAGGGGCGCCTATGGCTACACCTTC.

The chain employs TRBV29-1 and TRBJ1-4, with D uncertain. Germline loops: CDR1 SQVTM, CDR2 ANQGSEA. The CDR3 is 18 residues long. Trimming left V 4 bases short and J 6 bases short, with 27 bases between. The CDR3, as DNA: TGCAGCGTTGCCATGGAGGAGCGCTTCCCAAAGGAGGATGAAAAACTGTTTTTT. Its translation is CSVAMEERFPKEDEKLFF.

Written as DNA, the CDR3 is TGTGCCAGTAGTCCCTCGGGTGAGACCCAGTACTTC. Encoded protein: CASSPSGETQYF. V and J are TRBV19 and TRBJ2-5, with unresolved D. The CDR3 is 12 residues long. V lost 5 bases, J lost 5 bases, and 9 bases lay in between. The germline V gene has CDR1 LNHDA and CDR2 SQIVND (reference sequence).

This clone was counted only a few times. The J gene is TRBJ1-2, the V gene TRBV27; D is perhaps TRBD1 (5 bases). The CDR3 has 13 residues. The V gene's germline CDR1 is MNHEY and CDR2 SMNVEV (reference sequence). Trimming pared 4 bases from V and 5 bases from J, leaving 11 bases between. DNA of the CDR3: TGTGCCAGCAGTTCCTCCGACAGATATGGCTACACCTTC. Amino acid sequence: CASSSSDRYGYTF.

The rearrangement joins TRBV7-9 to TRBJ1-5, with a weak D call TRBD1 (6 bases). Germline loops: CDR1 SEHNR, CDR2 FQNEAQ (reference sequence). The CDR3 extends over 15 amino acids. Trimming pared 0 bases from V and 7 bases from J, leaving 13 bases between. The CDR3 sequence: CASSLAGMRGQPQHF. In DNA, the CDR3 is TGTGCCAGCAGCTTAGCGGGCATGAGGGGGCAGCCCCAGCATTTT.

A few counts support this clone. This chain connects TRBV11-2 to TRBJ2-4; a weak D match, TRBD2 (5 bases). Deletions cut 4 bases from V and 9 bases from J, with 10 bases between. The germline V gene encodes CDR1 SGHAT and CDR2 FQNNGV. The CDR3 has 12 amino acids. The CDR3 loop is CASSSPRGIQYF. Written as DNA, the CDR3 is TGTGCCAGCAGCTCCCCCCGGGGCATTCAGTACTTC. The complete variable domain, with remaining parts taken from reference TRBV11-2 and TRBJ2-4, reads EAGVAQSPRYKIIEKRQSVAFWCNPISGHATLYWYQQILGQGPKLLIQFQNNGVVDDSQLPKDRFSAERLKGVDSTLKIQPAKLEDSAVYLCASSSPRGIQYFGAGTRLSVL.

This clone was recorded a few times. The CDR3 DNA reads TGTGCCAGTAGTCCAGGGACAGGCGGCTCCTACGAGCAGTACTTC. Its protein is CASSPGTGGSYEQYF. V and J are TRBV19 and TRBJ2-7, with 8 bases matching TRBD1. Germline V gives CDR1 LNHDA, CDR2 SQIVND (reference sequence). This CDR3 has 15 residues. Germline trimming cut 5 bases from V and 0 bases from J; bases unmatched to any gene: 6.

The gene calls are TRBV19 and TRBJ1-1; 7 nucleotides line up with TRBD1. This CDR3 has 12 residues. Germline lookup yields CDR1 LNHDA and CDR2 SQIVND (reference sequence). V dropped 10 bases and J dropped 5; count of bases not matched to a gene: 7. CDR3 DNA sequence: TGTGCCACCACAGCAGGGGGGACTGAAGCTTTCTTT. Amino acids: CATTAGGTEAFF.

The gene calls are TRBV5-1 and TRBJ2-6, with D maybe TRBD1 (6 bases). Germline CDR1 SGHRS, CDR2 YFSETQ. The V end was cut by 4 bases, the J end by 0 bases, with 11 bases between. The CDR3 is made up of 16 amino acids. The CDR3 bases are TGCGCCAGCAGCCCCCCAGGGGCCTCTGGGGCCAACGTCCTGACTTTC. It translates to CASSPPGASGANVLTF.

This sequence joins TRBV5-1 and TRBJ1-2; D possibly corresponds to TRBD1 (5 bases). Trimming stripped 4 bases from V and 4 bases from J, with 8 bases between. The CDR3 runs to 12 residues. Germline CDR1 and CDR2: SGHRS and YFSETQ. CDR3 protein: CASSQGGYGYTF. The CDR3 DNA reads TGCGCCAGCAGCCAGGGCGGCTATGGCTACACCTTC.

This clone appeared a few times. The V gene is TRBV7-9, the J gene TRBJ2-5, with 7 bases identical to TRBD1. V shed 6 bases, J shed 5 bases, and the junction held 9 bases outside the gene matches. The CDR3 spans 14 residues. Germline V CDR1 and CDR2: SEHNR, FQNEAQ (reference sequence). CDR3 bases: TGTGCCAGCAGTCGACAGGGATCTGGGGAGACCCAGTACTTC. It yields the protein CASSRQGSGETQYF.

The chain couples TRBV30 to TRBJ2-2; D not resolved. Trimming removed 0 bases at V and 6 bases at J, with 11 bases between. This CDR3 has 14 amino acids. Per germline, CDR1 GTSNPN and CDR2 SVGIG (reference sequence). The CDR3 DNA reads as TGTGCCTGGAGTGTACAGAGCTTCTCCGGGGAGCTGTTTTTT. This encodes CAWSVQSFSGELFF.

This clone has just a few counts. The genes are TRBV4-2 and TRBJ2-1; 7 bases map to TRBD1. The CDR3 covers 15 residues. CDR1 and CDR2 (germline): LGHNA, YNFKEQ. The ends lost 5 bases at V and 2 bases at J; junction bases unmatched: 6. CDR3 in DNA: TGTGCCAGCAGCTCCGGGACAGCTACCTACAATGAGCAGTTCTTC. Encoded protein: CASSSGTATYNEQFF.

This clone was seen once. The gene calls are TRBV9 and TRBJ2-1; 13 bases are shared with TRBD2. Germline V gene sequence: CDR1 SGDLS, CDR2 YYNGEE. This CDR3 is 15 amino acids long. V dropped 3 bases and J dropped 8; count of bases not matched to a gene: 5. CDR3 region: CASSAGTSGTHEQFF. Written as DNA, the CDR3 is TGTGCCAGCAGCGCCGGGACTAGCGGGACCCATGAGCAGTTCTTC.

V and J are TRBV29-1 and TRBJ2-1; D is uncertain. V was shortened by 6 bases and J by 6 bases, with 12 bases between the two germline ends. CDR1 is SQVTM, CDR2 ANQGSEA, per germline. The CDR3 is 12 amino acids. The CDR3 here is CSVLLVRNEQFF. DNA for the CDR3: TGCAGCGTCCTGTTAGTTCGCAATGAGCAGTTCTTC.

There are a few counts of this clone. The CDR3 DNA reads as TGTGCCAGCAGCCGGGACACAGATACGCAGTATTTT. Protein sequence: CASSRDTDTQYF. The gene calls are TRBV7-3 and TRBJ2-3; D is perhaps TRBD2 (5 bases). The ends were cut back, 5 bases at V and 2 bases at J, with 5 bases in the middle. This CDR3 contains 12 residues. CDR1 and CDR2 (germline): SGHTA, FQGTGA.